This section outlines one T cell receptor beta chain sequence together with its context. The data were produced by immunoSEQ multiplex PCR, yet TCRdb's version contains in-frame clones alone and is incomplete. The table records about 120,000 clones, more than 70% of them present only once. This record belongs to a study of control samples from healthy donors and cancer patients. After removal of 7 bases from V and 5 bases from J, the junction contained 9 bases not matched to a gene. The CDR3 runs to 14 residues. The germline V gene has CDR1 SGDLS and CDR2 YYNGEE. The sequencing input was blood. The clonotype was recovered from a man in his forties in good health. This chain links TRBV9 with TRBJ2-5; 9 bases align to TRBD2. CDR3 amino acids: CASSIGTSIETQYF. The CDR3 DNA follows: TGTGCCAGCTCCATAGGGACTAGCATCGAGACCCAGTACTTC. The entire variable domain, with the rest obtained from reference TRBV9 and TRBJ2-5, is as follows: DSGVTQTPKHLITATGQRVTLRCSPRSGDLSVYWYQQSLDQGLQFLIQYYNGEERAKGNILERFSAQQFPDLHSELNLSSLELGDSALYFCASSIGTSIETQYFGPGTRLLVL.